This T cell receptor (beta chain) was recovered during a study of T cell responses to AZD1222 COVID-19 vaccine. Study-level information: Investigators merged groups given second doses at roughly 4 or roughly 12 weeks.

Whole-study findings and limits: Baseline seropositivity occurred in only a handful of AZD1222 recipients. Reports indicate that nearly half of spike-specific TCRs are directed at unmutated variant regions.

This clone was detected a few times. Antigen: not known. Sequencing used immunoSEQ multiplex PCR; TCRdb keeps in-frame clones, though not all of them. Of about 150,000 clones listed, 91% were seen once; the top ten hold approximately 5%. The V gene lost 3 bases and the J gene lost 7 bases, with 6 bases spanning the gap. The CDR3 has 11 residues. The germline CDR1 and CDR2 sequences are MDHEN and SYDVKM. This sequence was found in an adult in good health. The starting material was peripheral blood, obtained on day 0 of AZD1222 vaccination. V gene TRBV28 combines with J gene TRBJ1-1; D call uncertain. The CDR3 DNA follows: TGTGCCAGCAGTTTGCAGAATGAAGCTTTCTTT. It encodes CASSLQNEAFF.